In its sample, the clone carrying this T cell receptor (beta chain) was seen many times. This sample was included in a study of patients and donors after allogeneic stem cell transplantation. Germline V gene sequence: CDR1 MNHNS, CDR2 SASEGT. V lost 4 bases, J lost 2 bases, and 12 bases lay in between. CDR3 length: 14 residues. TCRdb used MiXCR to reprocess the RT-PCR reads, holding one entry per CDR3 protein. The top ten hold 2.6% of the sample, which has fewer than 95,000 distinct CDR3 sequences, roughly 4.9% seen once. The V and J genes are TRBV6-1 and TRBJ2-7; tentative D call: TRBD2 (5 bases). The sample comprised blood, either unsorted or a sorted T cell fraction (not recorded which). This TCR was recovered from a human donor who was either an allogeneic HSCT recipient or a stem cell or donor lymphocyte infusion donor (not recorded which). It is not recorded whose cells these are; they may come from a transplant donor. The DNA of the CDR3 is TGTGCCAGCAGTGGAGACGGAGGTACCTACGAGCAGTACTTC. It encodes CASSGDGGTYEQYF.